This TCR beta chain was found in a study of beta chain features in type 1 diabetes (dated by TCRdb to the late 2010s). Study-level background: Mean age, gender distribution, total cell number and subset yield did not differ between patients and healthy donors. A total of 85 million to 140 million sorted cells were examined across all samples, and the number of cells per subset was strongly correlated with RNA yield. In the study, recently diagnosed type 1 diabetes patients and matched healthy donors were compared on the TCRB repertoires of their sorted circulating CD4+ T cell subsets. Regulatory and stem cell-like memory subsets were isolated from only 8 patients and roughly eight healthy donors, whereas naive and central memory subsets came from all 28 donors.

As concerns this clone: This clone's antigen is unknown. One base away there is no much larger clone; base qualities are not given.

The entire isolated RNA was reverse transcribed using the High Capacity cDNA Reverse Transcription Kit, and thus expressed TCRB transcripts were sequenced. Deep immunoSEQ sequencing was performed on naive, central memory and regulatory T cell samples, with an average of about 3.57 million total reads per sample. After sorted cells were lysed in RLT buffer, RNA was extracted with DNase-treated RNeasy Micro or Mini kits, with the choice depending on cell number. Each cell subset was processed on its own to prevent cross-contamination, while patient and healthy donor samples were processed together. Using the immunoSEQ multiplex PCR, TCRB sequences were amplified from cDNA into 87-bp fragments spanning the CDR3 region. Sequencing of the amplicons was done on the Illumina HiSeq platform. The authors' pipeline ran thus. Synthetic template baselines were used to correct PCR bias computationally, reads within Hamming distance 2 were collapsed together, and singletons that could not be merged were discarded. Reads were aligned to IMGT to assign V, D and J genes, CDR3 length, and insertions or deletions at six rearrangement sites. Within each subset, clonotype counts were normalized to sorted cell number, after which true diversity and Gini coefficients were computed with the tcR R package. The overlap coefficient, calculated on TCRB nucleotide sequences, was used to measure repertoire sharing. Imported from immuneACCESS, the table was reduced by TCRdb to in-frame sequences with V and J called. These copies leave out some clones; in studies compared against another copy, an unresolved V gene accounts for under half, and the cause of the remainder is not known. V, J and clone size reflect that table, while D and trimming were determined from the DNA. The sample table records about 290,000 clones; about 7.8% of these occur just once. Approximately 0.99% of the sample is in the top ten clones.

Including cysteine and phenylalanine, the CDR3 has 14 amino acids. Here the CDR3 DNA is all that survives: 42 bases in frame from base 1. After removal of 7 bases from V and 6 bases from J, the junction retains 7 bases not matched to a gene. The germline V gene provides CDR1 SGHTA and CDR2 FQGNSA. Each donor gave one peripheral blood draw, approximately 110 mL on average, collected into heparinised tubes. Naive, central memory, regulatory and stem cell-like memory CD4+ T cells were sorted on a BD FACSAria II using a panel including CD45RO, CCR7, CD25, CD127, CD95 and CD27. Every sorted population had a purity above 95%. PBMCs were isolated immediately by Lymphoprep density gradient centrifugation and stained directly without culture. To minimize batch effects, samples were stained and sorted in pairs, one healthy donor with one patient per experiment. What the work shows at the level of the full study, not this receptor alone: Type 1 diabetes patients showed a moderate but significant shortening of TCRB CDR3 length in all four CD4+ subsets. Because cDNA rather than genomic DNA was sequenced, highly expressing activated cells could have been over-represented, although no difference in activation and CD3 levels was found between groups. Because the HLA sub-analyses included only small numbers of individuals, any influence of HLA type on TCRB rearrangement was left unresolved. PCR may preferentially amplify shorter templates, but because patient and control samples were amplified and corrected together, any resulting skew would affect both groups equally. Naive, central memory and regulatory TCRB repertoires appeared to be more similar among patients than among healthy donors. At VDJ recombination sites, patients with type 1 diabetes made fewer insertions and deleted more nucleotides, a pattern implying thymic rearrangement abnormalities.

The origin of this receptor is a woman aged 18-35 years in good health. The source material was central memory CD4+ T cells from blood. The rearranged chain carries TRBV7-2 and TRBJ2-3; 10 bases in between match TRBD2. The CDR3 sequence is CASKSGGAHDTQYF. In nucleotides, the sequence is TGTGCCAGCAAAAGCGGGGGGGCCCACGATACGCAGTATTTT.